This T cell receptor (beta chain) was documented in a study of human T cells and chemical hapten exposure. This clonotype was recorded many times. The CDR3 length is 13 residues. The germline V and J ends were trimmed by 0 bases and 10 bases, with 15 bases remaining between them. The germline CDR1 and CDR2 sequences are DFQATT and SNEGSKA (reference sequence). TCRdb re-called the RACE reads through MiXCR, storing one row per CDR3 protein. The data contain 340,000 or so distinct CDR3 sequences, around 7% of them singletons. The time point was: patch test 1, 2 weeks after DPC sensitization. Treatment defined: therapeutic diphenylcyclopropenone sensitization with weekly scalp DPC.

Sequenced material: whole blood, taken in connection with sensitization to the hapten diphenylcyclopropenone (DPC). V is TRBV20-1 and J is TRBJ1-2; D might be TRBD1 (5 bases). The source is a young woman with alopecia areata. Some clones in this sample may be carry-over from other donors' samples. CDR3 in amino acids: CSARDLEGRIYTF. The CDR3 DNA reads as TGCAGTGCTAGAGATCTGGAGGGACGGATCTACACCTTC.